Listed here are 9 T cell receptor beta chains from one sample, sequenced in a study of cytomegalovirus exposure and HLA in healthy donors. Amplification used 60 Vbeta primers and 13 Jbeta primers. Here immunoSEQ multiplex PCR was the method, and the copy in TCRdb shows in-frame clones only, minus some. Of over 85,000 clones detected, 70% to 80% appear once; the ten largest clones hold 8.5% to 10%. Material: PBMCs. The receptors were sampled from a male donor in good health and CMV-seropositive.

The chain carries TRBV4-3 and TRBJ1-5, with D unclear. Germline-derived CDR1 and CDR2 are LGHNA and YSLEER. This CDR3 has 14 residues. Trimming removed 2 bases at V and 2 bases at J, with 7 bases between. CDR3 bases: TGCGCCAGCAGCCAAAAAGCGGGCAATCAGCCCCAGCATTTT. This translates into CASSQKAGNQPQHF.

The chain uses TRBV7-9 and TRBJ2-1, with 9 bases lining up with TRBD2. Germline V lookup: CDR1 SEHNR, CDR2 FQNEAQ (reference sequence). CDR3 length: 16 amino acids. Trimming took 1 base from V and 3 from J; bases not matched to a gene: 4. The DNA for the CDR3 is TGTGCCAGCAGCTTAGATGTAGCGGGAGTCTACAATGAGCAGTTCTTC. Its translation: CASSLDVAGVYNEQFF.

The genes are TRBV15 and TRBJ2-5; 10 bases agree with TRBD1. The V and J ends lost 0 bases and 5 bases, in that order; junction bases with no gene match: 6. This CDR3 spans 16 amino acids. Per germline, CDR1 LNHNV and CDR2 YYDKDF (reference sequence). Here the CDR3 reads CATSRDRVTGGETQYF. The CDR3 nucleotides are TGTGCCACCAGCAGAGATCGAGTGACAGGGGGCGAGACCCAGTACTTC.

V is TRBV9 and J is TRBJ2-3; no firm D call. Germline V gene data show CDR1 as SGDLS and CDR2 as YYNGEE. The ends were cut back, 0 bases at V and 2 bases at J, with 10 bases in the middle. CDR3 length: 15 residues. The chain's CDR3 is CASSVAGILTDTQYF. The CDR3 coding sequence is TGTGCCAGCAGCGTAGCAGGAATCCTCACAGATACGCAGTATTTT.

This clone has only one observation. V and J are TRBV18 and TRBJ1-1; D gene uncertain. V shed 3 bases and J shed 7 bases, with 12 bases lying between them. CDR1 and CDR2 from the germline V gene are KGHSH and LQKENI. CDR3 length equals 13 residues. CDR3 in DNA: TGTGCCAGCTCACCCGGCGGGAGCTTTGAAGCTTTCTTT. Its protein is CASSPGGSFEAFF. Looking up the rest from reference TRBV18 and TRBJ1-1 gives the full variable domain: NAGVMQNPRHLVRRRGQEARLRCSPMKGHSHVYWYRQLPEEGLKFMVYLQKENIIDESGMPKERFSAEFPKEGPSILRIQQVVRGDSAAYFCASSPGGSFEAFFGQGTRLTVV.

J is TRBJ2-5 and V is TRBV20-1; D gene uncertain. With 1 base removed from V and 5 bases from J, the gap between germline ends came to 5 bases. Germline-derived CDR1 and CDR2 are DFQATT and SNEGSKA (reference sequence). This CDR3 is built from 11 residues. CDR3 sequence reads: CSARAMETQYF. DNA of the CDR3: TGCAGTGCTAGAGCTATGGAGACCCAGTACTTC.

This clone has just one count. J is TRBJ2-5 and V is TRBV7-2, with 9 nucleotides matching TRBD1. J was trimmed by 1 base and V by 5 bases; bases with no gene match: 2. The CDR3 consists of 14 residues. CDR1 is SGHTA and CDR2 is FQGNSA in the germline V gene. CDR3 in DNA: TGTGCCAGCAGCCACAGGGGGCGCCAAGAGACCCAGTACTTC. Translation: CASSHRGRQETQYF.

This chain links TRBV5-1 with TRBJ2-2, with 9 positions matching TRBD1. This CDR3 is built from 15 residues. Germline values: CDR1 SGHRS, CDR2 YFSETQ. V dropped 3 bases and J dropped 5; count of bases not matched to a gene: 5. DNA of the CDR3: TGCGCCAGCAGCTCCGGACAGGGGTGGACCGGGGAGCTGTTTTTT. Residues: CASSSGQGWTGELFF.

This chain joins TRBV5-4 and TRBJ1-1, with 9 nucleotides matching TRBD1. This CDR3 is built from 12 residues. In germline, CDR1 is SGHNT, CDR2 YYREEE (reference sequence). The ends lost 0 bases at V and 10 bases at J; junction bases unmatched: 1. CDR3 nucleotide sequence: TGTGCCAGCAGCTTGGAGGACAGGGGAGCTTTCTTT. Protein sequence: CASSLEDRGAFF.